This T cell receptor beta chain was obtained from a study of blood T cell repertoires in COVID-19. Germline V CDR1 and CDR2: MRHNA, SNTAGT. CDR3 length: 17 residues. Trimming stripped 3 bases from V and 0 bases from J, with 12 bases between. Sequencing used immunoSEQ multiplex PCR; TCRdb keeps in-frame clones, though not all of them. The sample yields about 50,000 clones, 85% to 90% seen once. V usage is TRBV6-4 and J usage is TRBJ2-6; tentatively, D is TRBD2 (5 bases). Sequencing was done on a sample of peripheral blood. This receptor was identified in a man between 45 and 60 years old with active COVID-19. The CDR3 region has the DNA TGTGCCAGCAGTGAAGAGGGCGGCCACTCTGGGGCCAACGTCCTGACTTTC. Its protein product is CASSEEGGHSGANVLTF.